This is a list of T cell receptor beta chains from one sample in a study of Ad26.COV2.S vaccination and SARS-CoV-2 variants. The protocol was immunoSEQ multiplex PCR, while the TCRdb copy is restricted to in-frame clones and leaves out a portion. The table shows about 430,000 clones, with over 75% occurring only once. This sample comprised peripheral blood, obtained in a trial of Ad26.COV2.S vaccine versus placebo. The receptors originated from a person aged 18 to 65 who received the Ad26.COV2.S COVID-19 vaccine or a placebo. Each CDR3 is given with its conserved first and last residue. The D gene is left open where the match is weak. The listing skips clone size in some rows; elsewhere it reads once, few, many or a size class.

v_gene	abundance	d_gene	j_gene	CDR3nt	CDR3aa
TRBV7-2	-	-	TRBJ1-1	TGTGCCAGCAGCTCAAGTAGGCGTGGCACTGAAGCTTTCTTT	CASSSSRRGTEAFF
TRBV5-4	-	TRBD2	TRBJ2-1	TGTGCCAGCAGTGCTAGCGGATACAATGAGCAGTTCTTC	CASSASGYNEQFF
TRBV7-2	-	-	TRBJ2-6	TGTGCCAGCAGCTTAGTTGGGGATTTTCCCTCTGGGGCCAACGTCCTGACTTTC	CASSLVGDFPSGANVLTF
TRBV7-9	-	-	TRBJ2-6	TGTGCCAGCAGCCCTAACTGGGCCAACGTCCTGACTTTC	CASSPNWANVLTF
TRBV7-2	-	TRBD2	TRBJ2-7	TGTGCCAGCAGCCTAGCGGGATCGCCGTTCGAGCAGTACTTC	CASSLAGSPFEQYF
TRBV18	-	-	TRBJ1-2	TGTGCCAGCTCACAAGTAACAGGAGACAACTATGGCTACACCTTC	CASSQVTGDNYGYTF
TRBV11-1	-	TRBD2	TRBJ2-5	TGTGCCAGCAGCTTAGACCCAGGACTAGGTCGAGAGACCCAGTACTTC	CASSLDPGLGRETQYF
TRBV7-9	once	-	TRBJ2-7	TGTGCCAGCAGCTTAGTAGGGAACTCCTACGAGCAGTACTTC	CASSLVGNSYEQYF
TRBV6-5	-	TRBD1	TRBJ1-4	TGTGCCAGCAGTCGGACAGGGGGCGAAGAAAAACTGTTTTTT	CASSRTGGEEKLFF
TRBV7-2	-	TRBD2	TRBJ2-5	TGTGCCAGCAGCACACGACTAGCGGGAGGGCAAGAGACCCAGTACTTC	CASSTRLAGGQETQYF
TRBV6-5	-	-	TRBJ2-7	TGTGCCAGCAGGGGGTCGACCCACCCCTACGAGCAGTACTTC	CASRGSTHPYEQYF
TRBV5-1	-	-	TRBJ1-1	TGCGCCAGCAGCTCGGACCCGAACACTGAAGCTTTCTTT	CASSSDPNTEAFF
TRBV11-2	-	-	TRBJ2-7	TGTGCCAGCAGCTCCCTACAGGGTAACTCCTACGAGCAGTACTTC	CASSSLQGNSYEQYF
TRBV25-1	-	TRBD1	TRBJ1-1	TGTGCCAGCAGCCGGGCGATCGGGACAGGGGGCTACACTGAAGCTTTCTTT	CASSRAIGTGGYTEAFF
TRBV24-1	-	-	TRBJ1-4	TGTGCCACCAGTACGAGGACGGCCGGGCTGGTTGAAAAACTGTTTTTT	CATSTRTAGLVEKLFF
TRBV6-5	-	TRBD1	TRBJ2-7	TGTGCCAGCACCGGGACAGGGTCCTACGAGCAGTACTTC	CASTGTGSYEQYF
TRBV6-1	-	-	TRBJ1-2	TGTGCCAGCAGTGAAGGAGGTTTTGGGGGGAATGGCTACACCTTC	CASSEGGFGGNGYTF
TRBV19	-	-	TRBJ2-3	TGTGCCAGTAGTCCAAGGCTAGGGGCTCCTACCACAGATACGCAGTATTTT	CASSPRLGAPTTDTQYF
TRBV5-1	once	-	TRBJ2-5	TGCGCCAGCCGACTGGCGGCACGACTAGAGACCCAGTACTTC	CASRLAARLETQYF
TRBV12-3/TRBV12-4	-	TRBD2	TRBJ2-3	TGTGCCAGCAGTCAGAGCGGGAGGGATACGCAGTATTTT	CASSQSGRDTQYF
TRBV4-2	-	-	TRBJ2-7	TGTGCCAGCAGCCAAGGGCACACGGCCTACGAGCAGTACTTC	CASSQGHTAYEQYF
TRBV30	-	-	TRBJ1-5	TGTGCCTGGAGTGTAAGGGGCAATCAGCCCCAGCATTTT	CAWSVRGNQPQHF
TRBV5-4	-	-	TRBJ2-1	TGTGCCAGCAGCCCCGGGACGGTCTCCTACAATGAGCAGTTCTTC	CASSPGTVSYNEQFF
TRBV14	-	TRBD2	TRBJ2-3	TGTGCCAGCAGCCCCAGACTAGCGTTTGAAGATACGCAGTATTTT	CASSPRLAFEDTQYF
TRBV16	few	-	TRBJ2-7	TGTGCCAGCAGCCAATCGAGCTCTCCCGGATTCTACGAGCAGTACTTC	CASSQSSSPGFYEQYF
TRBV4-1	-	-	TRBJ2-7	TGCGCCAGCAGCCAAGAGTACAGGGTCTCCTACGAGCAGTACTTC	CASSQEYRVSYEQYF
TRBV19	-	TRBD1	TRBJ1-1	TGTGCCAGTACCGTGGGACAGACGAACACTGAAGCTTTCTTT	CASTVGQTNTEAFF
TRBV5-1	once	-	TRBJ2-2	TGCGCCAGCAGCCCCTACCAGCAGGGTGGGACCGGGGAGCTGTTTTTT	CASSPYQQGGTGELFF
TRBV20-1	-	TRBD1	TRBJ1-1	TGCAGTGCTCCTGGGACAGTTGAAGCTTTCTTT	CSAPGTVEAFF
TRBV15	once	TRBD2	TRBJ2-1	TGTGCCACCAGCACGCCTCGCACTAGCGGGAGAAAGAATGAGCAGTTCTTC	CATSTPRTSGRKNEQFF
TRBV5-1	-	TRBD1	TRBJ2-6	TGCGCCAGCAGCCGGTCCGGGACAGTCTCTTCCGGGGCCAACGTCCTGACTTTC	CASSRSGTVSSGANVLTF
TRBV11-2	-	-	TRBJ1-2	TGTGCCAGCAGCTCCGGGGGCGATGGCTACACCTTC	CASSSGGDGYTF
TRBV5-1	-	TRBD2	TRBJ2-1	TGCGCCAGCAGCTTGAGGCTAGCGGGAACCTATGAGCAGTTCTTC	CASSLRLAGTYEQFF
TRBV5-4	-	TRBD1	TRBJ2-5	TGTGCCAGCAGCCCAGGGGGCGGGGTGGGGGCACAAGAGACCCAGTACTTC	CASSPGGGVGAQETQYF
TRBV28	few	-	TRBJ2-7	TGTGCCAGCAGGCGGGCCCCCCTCAACGAGCAGTACTTC	CASRRAPLNEQYF
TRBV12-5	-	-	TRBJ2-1	TGTGCTAGTGGACTTAGCGGTAGCTCCTACAATGAGCAGTTCTTC	CASGLSGSSYNEQFF
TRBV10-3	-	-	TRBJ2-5	TGTGCCATCAGTGTTGCAGGGTTGAGGGAGACCCAGTACTTC	CAISVAGLRETQYF
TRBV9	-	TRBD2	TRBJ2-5	TGTGCCAGCAGCCCAGGACTAGCGGGACTCCAAGAGACCCAGTACTTC	CASSPGLAGLQETQYF
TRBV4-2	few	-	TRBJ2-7	TGTGCCAGCAGCCAAGTAGCGGTGGCCTCCTACGAGCAGTACTTC	CASSQVAVASYEQYF
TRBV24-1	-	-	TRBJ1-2	TGTGCCACCAGTGATCCTAGGGGACAAATGGATGGCTACACCTTC	CATSDPRGQMDGYTF
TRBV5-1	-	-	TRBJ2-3	TGCGCCAGCAGCTTGATCGGCGGGAGCACAGATACGCAGTATTTT	CASSLIGGSTDTQYF
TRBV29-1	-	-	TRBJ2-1	TGCAGCGTTGAGAGATACAATGAGCAGTTCTTC	CSVERYNEQFF
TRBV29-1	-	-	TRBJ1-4	TGCAGCGTGGGAGGCGCCGTGGATGAAAAACTGTTTTTT	CSVGGAVDEKLFF
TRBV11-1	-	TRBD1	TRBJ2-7	TGTGCCAGCAGCCGGGACAGGGCCCACGAGCAGTACTTC	CASSRDRAHEQYF
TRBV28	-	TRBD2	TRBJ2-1	TGTGCCAGCAGTCTCGGGACTAGCGAAACTGAGCAGTTCTTC	CASSLGTSETEQFF
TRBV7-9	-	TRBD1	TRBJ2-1	TGTGCCAGCAGCGGACAGGGGTCGAGCTCCTACAATGAGCAGTTCTTC	CASSGQGSSSYNEQFF
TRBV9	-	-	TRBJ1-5	TGTGCCAGCAGCGTAGGGGCATCTAATCAGCCCCAGCATTTT	CASSVGASNQPQHF
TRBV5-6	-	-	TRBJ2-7	TGTGCCAGCAGCCAGGTAGGGTCACCCTACGAGCAGTACTTC	CASSQVGSPYEQYF
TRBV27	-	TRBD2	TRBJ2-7	TGTGCCAGCAGGAGGACTAGCGACAGCTCCTACGAGCAGTACTTC	CASRRTSDSSYEQYF
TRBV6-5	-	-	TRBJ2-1	TGTGCCAGCAGCCCGATGGGGCAGAATGAGCAGTTCTTC	CASSPMGQNEQFF
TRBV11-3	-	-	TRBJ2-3	TGTGCCAGCAGCCGTGATTTAGATACGCAGTATTTT	CASSRDLDTQYF
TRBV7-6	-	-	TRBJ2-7	TGTGCCAGCAGCTTAGATATGGCCTACGAGCAGTACTTC	CASSLDMAYEQYF
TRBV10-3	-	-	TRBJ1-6	TGTGCCATCAGTGAGTCTGGGGGAAGCTCCTATAATTCACCCCTCCACTTT	CAISESGGSSYNSPLHF
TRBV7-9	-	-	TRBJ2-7	TGTGCCAGCAGCTTGCCCTTCCCGGGCGAGCAGTACTTC	CASSLPFPGEQYF